This T cell receptor (beta chain) was sequenced during a study of blood T cell repertoires in COVID-19. Only in-frame clones appear in the TCRdb table, and some are missing; sequencing was by immunoSEQ multiplex PCR. The profile shows 120,000 to 150,000 clones, about nine tenths of them singletons. Germline-derived CDR1 and CDR2 are SGDLS and YYNGEE. V was pared by 5 bases and J by 3 bases, with 12 bases between. The CDR3 sequence is 14 residues long. V and J are TRBV9 and TRBJ1-5; tentatively, D is TRBD1 (5 bases). Material: peripheral blood. The clonotype was recovered from a human donor with COVID-19, enrolled during active disease. The donor label of this sample is uncertain. Here the CDR3 DNA reads TGTGCCAGCAGTGCGGGACCGTACAATCAGCCCCAGCATTTT. As protein: CASSAGPYNQPQHF.